The source of this TCR beta chain is a study of blood T cell repertoires in COVID-19. Study in general: Some COVID-19 samples were acute and others convalescent; all came from the United States, Italy and Spain.

CDR3 length: 14 residues. V dropped 8 bases and J dropped 2; count of bases not matched to a gene: 4. Germline CDR1 and CDR2: SNHLY and FYNNEI. Source study methods: How many nucleated cells were present was estimated from reference gene primer amplification. Produced via immunoSEQ multiplex PCR; TCRdb's table is partial and in-frame only. The DNA was the basis for D and trimming; V, J and clone size are from that table. In the table there are some 300,000 clones, roughly nine tenths of which are singletons. Patients of the Seattle cohort, enrolled during active infection, were followed longitudinally.

The rearrangement links TRBV2 to TRBJ1-5, with 9 bases fitting TRBD1. The source of this sequence is a woman in her twenties or thirties with COVID-19, enrolled during active disease. The material sequenced was peripheral blood. As DNA, the CDR3 is TGTGCCAGCTCGCGACAGGGGGGCAATCAGCCCCAGCATTTT. Protein product: CASSRQGGNQPQHF.